This TCR beta chain was found in a study of siplizumab effects on memory and regulatory T cells. The study, taken as a whole, reports: Naive or memory phenotype was unassignable for roughly 75-97% of proliferating CD4+ or CD8+ clones.

On this clone itself: Its antigen is unknown.

The CDR3 length is 16 residues. With 5 bases removed from V and 2 bases from J, the gap between germline ends came to 17 bases. Germline lookup yields CDR1 LNHDA and CDR2 SQIVND (reference sequence). The repertoire was sequenced with immunoSEQ multiplex PCR; TCRdb's copy has only in-frame clones and lacks some. The sample gives tens of thousands of clones, approximately 95% of which show up once; less than 20% is in the top ten. This chain connects TRBV19 to TRBJ2-3; weak D call: TRBD2 (5 bases). This clonotype was sampled from a human donor in good health. The material sequenced was CD8+ T cells sorted from blood. The CDR3 reads CASSQFRDYPTDTQYF. The CDR3 region has the DNA TGTGCCAGTAGTCAATTTCGAGACTATCCCACAGATACGCAGTATTTT.